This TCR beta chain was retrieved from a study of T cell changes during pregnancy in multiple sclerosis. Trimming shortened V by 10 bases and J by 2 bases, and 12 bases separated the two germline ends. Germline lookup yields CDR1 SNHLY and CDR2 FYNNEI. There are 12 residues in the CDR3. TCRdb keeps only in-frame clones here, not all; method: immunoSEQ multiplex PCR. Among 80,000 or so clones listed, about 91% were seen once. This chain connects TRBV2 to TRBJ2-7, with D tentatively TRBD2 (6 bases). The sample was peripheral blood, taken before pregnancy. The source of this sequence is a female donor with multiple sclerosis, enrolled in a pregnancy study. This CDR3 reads CATRGGAYEQYF. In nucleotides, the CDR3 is TGTGCCACCCGGGGCGGGGCCTACGAGCAGTACTTC.